These 14 T cell receptor beta chains came from one sample sequenced in a study of control samples from healthy donors and cancer patients. Method: immunoSEQ multiplex PCR; TCRdb's copy keeps in-frame clones and lacks some. This table holds tens of thousands of clones, about 80% found once. Input material: blood. The receptors stem from a man aged 45-65 years in good health.

The CDR3 DNA sequence: TGTGCCAGCAGCCAAGATAGGGCGGTCTACAATGAGCAGTTCTTC. Its translation is CASSQDRAVYNEQFF. The rearrangement uses TRBV4-2 and TRBJ2-1; D ambiguous. The germline V gene has CDR1 LGHNA and CDR2 YNFKEQ. CDR3 length equals 15 residues. V gave up 0 bases and J gave up 3 bases, with 9 bases separating them.

This clone was detected only a few times. This rearrangement joins TRBV5-1 to TRBJ1-1; no clear D. The length of the CDR3 is 14 residues. V lost 0 bases, J lost 1 base, and 7 bases lay in between. Germline V gene data show CDR1 as SGHRS and CDR2 as YFSETQ. DNA for the CDR3: TGCGCCAGCAGCTTGGACGGTCCGAACACTGAAGCTTTCTTT. Translated, it gives CASSLDGPNTEAFF.

This sequence joins TRBV30 and TRBJ1-5; the match to TRBD1 covers 7 bases. The CDR3 has 14 amino acids. V lost 5 bases to trimming and J lost 2 bases; unmatched junction nucleotides: 6. CDR1 GTSNPN and CDR2 SVGIG come from the germline V gene (reference sequence). The DNA of the CDR3 is TGTGCCTGGGACTCCCAGGGGGGCAATCAGCCCCAGCATTTT. It specifies CAWDSQGGNQPQHF.

The chain combines TRBV27 with TRBJ2-7, with 7 bases aligning to TRBD2. Germline V CDR1 and CDR2: MNHEY, SMNVEV (reference sequence). This CDR3 region has 14 residues. Trimming at V came to 7 bases and at J to 1 base, leaving 7 bases not matched to a gene. The CDR3 sequence is CASTSRGGSYEQYF. Written as DNA, the CDR3 is TGTGCCAGCACTTCCCGGGGAGGGTCCTACGAGCAGTACTTC.

In its sample, this clone was seen a few times. The chain has TRBV21-1 and TRBJ2-1; TRBD1, the D gene given by the table, was not confirmed from the DNA. TRBV21-1 is a known pseudogene. The CDR3 contains 12 residues. Here the CDR3 DNA reads TGTGCCGCCCCGCAGGTTTACAATGAGCAGTTCTTC. This sequence encodes CAAPQVYNEQFF.

This rearrangement joins TRBV7-2 to TRBJ2-7; the match to TRBD1 covers 8 bases. The CDR3 runs 15 residues. V shed 3 bases, J shed 4 bases, and the junction held 8 bases outside the gene matches. Germline-derived CDR1 and CDR2 are SGHTA and FQGNSA. CDR3 in amino acids: CASSFQGAGGYEQYF. CDR3 DNA: TGTGCCAGCAGCTTCCAGGGGGCTGGGGGGTACGAGCAGTACTTC.

The rearrangement joins TRBV2 to TRBJ1-4; no definite D call. Looked up from germline, CDR1 is SNHLY and CDR2 is FYNNEI. Trimming removed 4 bases from V and 4 bases from J, with 7 bases in between. The CDR3 is 13 residues long. CDR3 coding DNA: TGTGCCAGCAGTGCCGAAAGTAATGAAAAACTGTTTTTT. This codes for CASSAESNEKLFF.

The V call is TRBV11-2, the J call TRBJ2-7, with 8 nucleotides matching TRBD2. The CDR3 consists of 15 residues. V dropped 3 bases and J dropped 3; count of bases not matched to a gene: 7. Germline-derived CDR1 and CDR2 are SGHAT and FQNNGV. CDR3 DNA sequence: TGTGCCAGCAGCTTGGAGGCGGGAGGACTCTACGAGCAGTACTTC. This codes for CASSLEAGGLYEQYF.

This chain joins TRBV9 and TRBJ1-5, with a weak D call TRBD1 (6 bases). Germline V CDR1 and CDR2: SGDLS, YYNGEE. The CDR3 sequence is 15 residues long. V was trimmed by 0 bases and J by 7 bases, leaving 14 bases between them. The CDR3: CASSVAAGVGQPQHF. CDR3 sequence (DNA): TGTGCCAGCAGCGTAGCCGCAGGGGTGGGCCAGCCCCAGCATTTT.

The chain links TRBV11-3 to TRBJ1-5; D unclear. This CDR3 contains 16 residues. CDR1 is SGHNT and CDR2 is YENEEA in the germline V gene. V shed 5 bases and J shed 2 bases, with 16 bases lying between them. Here the CDR3 reads CASSPGPTGGNQPQHF. Here the CDR3 DNA reads TGTGCCAGCAGCCCCGGTCCTACCGGTGGCAATCAGCCCCAGCATTTT.

The chain joins TRBV7-2 to TRBJ2-7; D is unclear. The CDR3 runs 12 residues. V lost 5 bases and J lost 10, with 15 bases in between. CDR1 and CDR2 from the germline V gene are SGHTA and FQGNSA. In DNA, the CDR3 is TGTGCCAGCAGCATACACCGGGTCCACCAGTACTTC. As protein: CASSIHRVHQYF.

The V call is TRBV5-1, the J call TRBJ1-2; the D gene is possibly TRBD1 (5 bases). Trimming shortened V by 2 bases and J by 8 bases, and 16 bases separated the two germline ends. The CDR3 totals 14 residues. Germline V gene sequence: CDR1 SGHRS, CDR2 YFSETQ. CDR3 DNA sequence: TGCGCCAGCAGCTTTGGACTCCAGGGTCTCGGCTACACCTTC. Translating gives CASSFGLQGLGYTF. Looking up the rest from reference TRBV5-1 and TRBJ1-2 gives the full variable domain: KAGVTQTPRYLIKTRGQQVTLSCSPISGHRSVSWYQQTPGQGLQFLFEYFSETQRNKGNFPGRFSGRQFSNSRSEMNVSTLELGDSALYLCASSFGLQGLGYTFGSGTRLTVV.

This clone has just a few counts. This chain joins TRBV19 and TRBJ2-2; D call uncertain. CDR3 length equals 14 residues. In germline, CDR1 is LNHDA, CDR2 SQIVND (reference sequence). The V gene lost 3 bases and the J gene lost 1 base, with 6 bases spanning the gap. In DNA, the CDR3 is TGTGCCAGTAGTATCCTCCTGAACACCGGGGAGCTGTTTTTT. This gives the protein CASSILLNTGELFF.

The chain is built from TRBV3-1 (or the pseudogene TRBV3-2) and TRBJ1-3; D perhaps matches TRBD1 (5 bases). The CDR3 runs to 14 residues. Germline V CDR1 and CDR2: LGHDT, YNNKEL (reference sequence). Trimming took 1 base from V and 2 from J, leaving 6 bases between them. DNA of the CDR3: TGTGCCAGCAGCCAAGGAGGGGCTGGAAACACCATATATTTT. The encoded protein is CASSQGGAGNTIYF.